Below, one T cell receptor beta chain is given with its context. What it binds is unknown. The source of the sample is a study of regulatory dendritic cells for organ transplantation. Sorted T cells were CFSE-labeled and cultured approximately five days with allogeneic regulatory or mature dendritic cells at 1:10. Germline CDR1 reads SEHNR; CDR2 reads FQNEAQ (reference sequence). The CDR3 has 11 residues. V was shortened by 3 bases and J by 9 bases, with 6 bases between the two germline ends. The table came from immunoSEQ multiplex PCR; TCRdb's copy has only in-frame clones and leaves some out. The sample carries roughly 12,000 clones, 85% to 90% recorded once.

The TCR originated in a human donor in good health. The specimen sequenced was naive CD8+ T cells from blood cultured with regulatory dendritic cells. Subset specified: CD45RA+ naive T cells. The chain joins TRBV7-9 to TRBJ2-1, with D unresolved. Written as DNA, the CDR3 is TGTGCCAGCAGCTTCGCCGGTGAGCAGTTCTTC. It is translated as CASSFAGEQFF.